The 9 T cell receptor beta chains given below trace back to one sample, sequenced in a study of blood T cell repertoires in COVID-19. Data came from immunoSEQ multiplex PCR; TCRdb stores just in-frame clones and leaves some out. This sample has a few hundred thousand clones, with 85% found just once. Specimen: PBMCs or T cells enriched from blood (not recorded which). All receptors derive from a woman in her forties or fifties who had recovered from COVID-19.

The rearrangement links TRBV14 to TRBJ1-4, with 10 bases matching TRBD1. The CDR3 runs to 14 residues. With 4 bases clipped from V and 8 bases from J, the junction kept 4 bases outside the gene matches. Germline V gene sequence: CDR1 SGHDN, CDR2 FVKESK. CDR3 region: CASSRGTGVEKLFF. The CDR3 DNA sequence: TGTGCCAGCAGCCGGGGGACAGGGGTCGAAAAACTGTTTTTT.

V and J are TRBV19 and TRBJ1-5; possibly TRBD1 for D (5 bases). CDR3 length equals 14 residues. The germline V gene encodes CDR1 LNHDA and CDR2 SQIVND (reference sequence). Trimming left V 3 bases short and J 7 bases short, with 13 bases between. This CDR3 reads CASSMARRGQPQHF. Written as DNA, the CDR3 is TGTGCCAGTAGTATGGCCAGGCGGGGGCAGCCCCAGCATTTT.

The chain employs TRBV10-2 and TRBJ1-5; D possibly corresponds to TRBD1 (5 bases). Trimming stripped 6 bases from V and 2 bases from J, with 8 bases between. The V gene's germline CDR1 is WSHSY and CDR2 SAAADI. CDR3 length equals 13 residues. CDR3 nucleotide sequence: TGCGCCAGCAGGGAACAGGGCAATCAGCCCCAGCATTTT. This codes for CASREQGNQPQHF.

The rearrangement joins TRBV18 to TRBJ1-3; perhaps TRBD1 as D (5 bases). The CDR3 contains 14 residues. V was pared by 2 bases and J by 3 bases, with 8 bases between. Germline loops: CDR1 KGHSH, CDR2 LQKENI. The CDR3 loop is CASSPSGIGNTIYF. The CDR3 coding sequence is TGTGCCAGCTCACCATCAGGGATTGGAAACACCATATATTTT.

The V and J genes are TRBV25-1 and TRBJ1-2, with TRBD1 as a possible D gene (6 bases). Trimming shortened V by 4 bases and J by 1 base, and 16 bases separated the two germline ends. Germline CDR1 reads MGHDK; CDR2 reads SYGVNS. CDR3 length equals 16 residues. CDR3 DNA sequence: TGTGCCAGCAGTGGAATCGTCGACAGGCTTAACTATGGCTACACCTTC. Protein product: CASSGIVDRLNYGYTF.

The table lists this clone with a few counts. The V call is TRBV28, the J call TRBJ2-7; 13 bases match TRBD2. Germline V gives CDR1 MDHEN, CDR2 SYDVKM. The CDR3 is made up of 14 amino acids. The ends lost 9 bases at V and 7 bases at J; junction bases unmatched: 9. CDR3 amino acids: CASEGLAGVGEQYF. The CDR3 region has the DNA TGTGCCAGTGAAGGACTAGCGGGGGTGGGGGAGCAGTACTTC.

V usage is TRBV7-2 and J usage is TRBJ2-1; 8 positions agree with TRBD2. J was trimmed by 7 bases and V by 3 bases; bases with no gene match: 8. The CDR3 spans 15 residues. From germline, CDR1 is SGHTA and CDR2 FQGNSA. The CDR3 DNA follows: TGTGCCAGCAGCTTTTCCAGCGGGAGTCAAAATGAGCAGTTCTTC. It codes for CASSFSSGSQNEQFF.

The V gene is TRBV12-3 or TRBV12-4, the J gene TRBJ1-5, with a tentative D call TRBD1 (6 bases). This CDR3 is 13 amino acids long. The V end was cut by 4 bases, the J end by 4 bases, with 8 bases between. DNA of the CDR3: TGTGCCAGCAGTTCGACAGGTAATCAGCCCCAGCATTTT. Translating gives CASSSTGNQPQHF.

This chain joins TRBV28 and TRBJ1-6, with 7 bases matching TRBD1. Germline assignment: CDR1 MDHEN and CDR2 SYDVKM. This CDR3 is 15 amino acids long. V lost 2 bases and J lost 9; bases outside the gene matches: 7. The CDR3 nucleotides read TGTGCCAGCAGTTTAGGACAGGTTGGAGTTTCACCCCTCCACTTT. Translating it yields CASSLGQVGVSPLHF.